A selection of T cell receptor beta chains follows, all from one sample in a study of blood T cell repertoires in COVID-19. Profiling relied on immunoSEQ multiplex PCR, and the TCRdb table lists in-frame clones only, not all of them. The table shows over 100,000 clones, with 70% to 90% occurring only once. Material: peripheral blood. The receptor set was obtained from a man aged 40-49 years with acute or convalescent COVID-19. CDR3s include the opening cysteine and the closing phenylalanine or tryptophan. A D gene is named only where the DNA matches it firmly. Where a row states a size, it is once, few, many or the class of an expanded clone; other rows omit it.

CDR3: CASSIAGQVNQPQHF; DNA: TGTGCCAGTAGTATAGCAGGACAGGTTAATCAGCCCCAGCATTTT; D: TRBD1; size: NA; J: TRBJ1-5; V: TRBV19
CDR3: CASSDTGSNQPQHF; DNA: TGTGCCAGCAGTGATACAGGAAGCAATCAGCCCCAGCATTTT; D: NA; size: NA; J: TRBJ1-5; V: TRBV2
CDR3: CASVWTGSGNSPLHF; DNA: TGTGCCAGCGTATGGACAGGGTCCGGGAATTCACCCCTCCACTTT; D: TRBD1; size: few; J: TRBJ1-6; V: TRBV6-6
CDR3: CASSWRPSGSSNEQFF; DNA: TGTGCCAGCAGCTGGCGACCCAGCGGGAGCAGCAATGAGCAGTTCTTC; D: TRBD2; size: NA; J: TRBJ2-1; V: TRBV7-8
CDR3: CSIRTSGVNEQFF; DNA: TGCAGCATAAGGACTAGCGGGGTCAATGAGCAGTTCTTC; D: TRBD2; size: NA; J: TRBJ2-1; V: TRBV29-1
CDR3: CASSAGGGGNNSPLHF; DNA: TGTGCCAGCAGTGCGGGAGGGGGCGGTAATAATTCACCCCTCCACTTT; D: TRBD1; size: few; J: TRBJ1-6; V: TRBV6-1
CDR3: CASKGQGGYNEQFF; DNA: TGTGCCAGTAAGGGACAGGGTGGGTACAATGAGCAGTTCTTC; D: TRBD1; size: few; J: TRBJ2-1; V: TRBV19
CDR3: CASSQDLGGGRETQYF; DNA: TGCGCCAGCAGCCAAGATCTAGGCGGGGGAAGAGAGACCCAGTACTTC; D: TRBD2; size: once; J: TRBJ2-5; V: TRBV4-3
CDR3: CASSQGASGRGTGELFF; DNA: TGTGCCAGCAGCCAGGGGGCGAGTGGGAGGGGGACCGGGGAGCTGTTTTTT; D: NA; size: NA; J: TRBJ2-2; V: TRBV4-2
CDR3: CASSQGTGGSQPQHF; DNA: TGTGCCAGCAGCCAAGGGACAGGGGGCAGCCAGCCCCAGCATTTT; D: TRBD1; size: few; J: TRBJ1-5; V: TRBV7-6
CDR3: CASSLGPGTSGGGTQYF; DNA: TGTGCCAGCAGCTTAGGTCCTGGGACTAGCGGGGGCGGGACGCAGTATTTT; D: TRBD2; size: NA; J: TRBJ2-3; V: TRBV7-2
CDR3: CASSSTGQGNEQYF; DNA: TGTGCCAGCAGCTCCACGGGACAGGGGAACGAGCAGTACTTC; D: TRBD1; size: NA; J: TRBJ2-7; V: TRBV5-4
CDR3: CASSLDIATNEKLFF; DNA: TGTGCCAGCAGCTTAGACATTGCTACTAATGAAAAACTGTTTTTT; D: NA; size: NA; J: TRBJ1-4; V: TRBV7-6
CDR3: CASSDSGKGTDTQYF; DNA: TGTGCCAGCAGTGACTCAGGGAAGGGCACAGATACGCAGTATTTT; D: NA; size: NA; J: TRBJ2-3; V: TRBV25-1
CDR3: CASSPLAENEQFF; DNA: TGCGCCAGCAGCCCACTAGCAGAGAATGAGCAGTTCTTC; D: NA; size: few; J: TRBJ2-1; V: TRBV4-1
CDR3: CASSLIRSGNQETQYF; DNA: TGTGCCAGCAGCTTAATTCGCTCGGGGAACCAAGAGACCCAGTACTTC; D: NA; size: NA; J: TRBJ2-5; V: TRBV11-2
CDR3: CASSYAGQVGNTIYF; DNA: TGTGCCAGCAGTTACGCAGGGCAAGTTGGAAACACCATATATTTT; D: NA; size: NA; J: TRBJ1-3; V: TRBV6-5
CDR3: CASKAPGLGYGYTF; DNA: TGTGCCAGCAAGGCCCCAGGCCTTGGATATGGCTACACCTTC; D: NA; size: NA; J: TRBJ1-2; V: TRBV5-4
CDR3: CASSLSGRGDTQYF; DNA: TGCGCCAGCAGCTTATCCGGGAGAGGAGATACGCAGTATTTT; D: NA; size: NA; J: TRBJ2-3; V: TRBV5-1
CDR3: CASSPTGFGLFF; DNA: TGTGCCAGCAGCCCGACAGGGTTTGGGCTGTTTTTT; D: TRBD1; size: NA; J: TRBJ2-2; V: TRBV11-2
CDR3: CASSQAGAGGEAFF; DNA: TGCGCCAGCAGCCAAGCTGGGGCAGGTGGTGAAGCTTTCTTT; D: NA; size: few; J: TRBJ1-1; V: TRBV4-3
CDR3: CASSRTRGQPQHF; DNA: TGTGCCAGCAGTCGAACCAGGGGCCAGCCCCAGCATTTT; D: NA; size: once; J: TRBJ1-5; V: TRBV28
CDR3: CSVSHPRGELFF; DNA: TGCAGCGTTTCCCACCCCCGGGGGGAGCTGTTTTTT; D: NA; size: NA; J: TRBJ2-2; V: TRBV29-1
CDR3: CAWSSQPNEKLFF; DNA: TGTGCCTGGAGTTCACAGCCTAATGAAAAACTGTTTTTT; D: NA; size: NA; J: TRBJ1-4; V: TRBV30
CDR3: CASSQGADEKLFF; DNA: TGTGCCAGCAGCCAAGGGGCTGATGAAAAACTGTTTTTT; D: NA; size: few; J: TRBJ1-4; V: TRBV14
CDR3: CASSLRGTGELSGANVLTF; DNA: TGCGCCAGCAGCTTGAGGGGAACGGGGGAACTCTCTGGGGCCAACGTCCTGACTTTC; D: NA; size: NA; J: TRBJ2-6; V: TRBV5-1
CDR3: CASSRSGTSGGGANVLTF; DNA: TGTGCCAGCAGCCGCTCCGGGACTAGCGGGGGTGGGGCCAACGTCCTGACTTTC; D: TRBD2; size: NA; J: TRBJ2-6; V: TRBV4-2
CDR3: CASSIGGTGYGYTF; DNA: TGTGCCAGTAGTATAGGTGGTACAGGGTATGGCTACACCTTC; D: NA; size: few; J: TRBJ1-2; V: TRBV19
CDR3: CASSMGRSYNSPLHF; DNA: TGTGCCAGTAGTATGGGGCGCTCCTATAATTCACCCCTCCACTTT; D: NA; size: NA; J: TRBJ1-6; V: TRBV19
CDR3: CASRGDYNEQFF; DNA: TGTGCCAGCAGAGGGGACTACAATGAGCAGTTCTTC; D: NA; size: NA; J: TRBJ2-1; V: TRBV2
CDR3: CASSPSGNTEAFF; DNA: TGTGCCAGCTCACCCTCAGGGAACACTGAAGCTTTCTTT; D: NA; size: NA; J: TRBJ1-1; V: TRBV18
CDR3: CASKGTGGSGANVLTF; DNA: TGTGCCAGCAAAGGGACAGGGGGGTCCGGGGCCAACGTCCTGACTTTC; D: TRBD1; size: few; J: TRBJ2-6; V: TRBV3-1/TRBV3-2
CDR3: CASSPATVLSSYEQYF; DNA: TGTGCCAGCAGCCCGGCGACAGTGCTTAGCTCCTACGAGCAGTACTTC; D: NA; size: NA; J: TRBJ2-7; V: TRBV4-2
CDR3: CASSLRFNQPQHF; DNA: TGTGCCAGCAGTTTGAGGTTCAATCAGCCCCAGCATTTT; D: NA; size: NA; J: TRBJ1-5; V: TRBV6-5
CDR3: CASTKTSGSFYEQYF; DNA: TGTGCCAGTACTAAGACTAGCGGGAGTTTCTACGAGCAGTACTTC; D: TRBD2; size: NA; J: TRBJ2-7; V: TRBV5-8
CDR3: CASSPRRLAASTDTQYF; DNA: TGTGCCAGCTCACCACGTAGACTAGCGGCTAGCACAGATACGCAGTATTTT; D: TRBD2; size: NA; J: TRBJ2-3; V: TRBV18
CDR3: CASSLRQGETQYF; DNA: TGTGCCAGCAGCCTCCGACAGGGAGAGACCCAGTACTTC; D: TRBD1; size: NA; J: TRBJ2-5; V: TRBV7-3
CDR3: CASRGRTESRTYF; DNA: TGTGCCAGCAGAGGTAGGACTGAATCCAGAACGTACTTC; D: NA; size: NA; J: TRBJ2-7; V: TRBV6-5
CDR3: CAWQTGPGTEAFF; DNA: TGTGCCTGGCAAACAGGGCCGGGCACTGAAGCTTTCTTT; D: NA; size: NA; J: TRBJ1-1; V: TRBV30
CDR3: CAYRDYLYEQYF; DNA: TGTGCCTACCGGGACTACCTCTACGAGCAGTACTTC; D: TRBD2; size: NA; J: TRBJ2-7; V: TRBV30
CDR3: CASSPFPPGVIVQETQYF; DNA: TGTGCCAGCAGCCCCTTTCCCCCCGGGGTGATCGTCCAAGAGACCCAGTACTTC; D: NA; size: NA; J: TRBJ2-5; V: TRBV11-2
CDR3: CASSFSRLGTEAFF; DNA: TGTGCCAGCAGTTTTAGCCGGTTGGGCACTGAAGCTTTCTTT; D: NA; size: NA; J: TRBJ1-1; V: TRBV28
CDR3: CAWSANRDDYTF; DNA: TGTGCCTGGAGTGCCAACAGGGATGACTACACCTTC; D: NA; size: NA; J: TRBJ1-2; V: TRBV30
CDR3: CASSLNRNNEQFF; DNA: TGTGCCAGCAGCCTTAACAGGAACAATGAGCAGTTCTTC; D: NA; size: NA; J: TRBJ2-1; V: TRBV28
CDR3: CASSPPQGANSPLHF; DNA: TGTGCCAGCTCACCACCACAGGGAGCTAATTCACCCCTCCACTTT; D: NA; size: NA; J: TRBJ1-6; V: TRBV18
CDR3: CASSQSEVRDRGRGYTF; DNA: TGCGCCAGCAGTCAATCGGAGGTCAGGGACAGGGGCCGGGGCTACACCTTC; D: TRBD1; size: NA; J: TRBJ1-2; V: TRBV23-1
CDR3: CASSLAGGGETQYF; DNA: TGTGCCAGCAGCTTAGCGGGAGGAGGAGAGACCCAGTACTTC; D: NA; size: NA; J: TRBJ2-5; V: TRBV7-9
CDR3: CASRQTGQETQYF; DNA: TGTGCCAGCAGGCAGACAGGGCAAGAGACCCAGTACTTC; D: TRBD1; size: NA; J: TRBJ2-5; V: TRBV28
CDR3: CASSPTVGGYNEQFF; DNA: TGTGCCAGCTCACCCACCGTTGGAGGATACAATGAGCAGTTCTTC; D: NA; size: NA; J: TRBJ2-1; V: TRBV18
CDR3: CASSYWTGQEQFF; DNA: TGTGCCAGCAGTTACTGGACAGGGCAGGAGCAGTTCTTC; D: TRBD1; size: NA; J: TRBJ2-1; V: TRBV6-2/TRBV6-3
CDR3: CASSDSSRGNEQFF; DNA: TGTGCCAGCAGTGACTCTAGCAGGGGTAATGAGCAGTTCTTC; D: NA; size: few; J: TRBJ2-1; V: TRBV6-4
CDR3: CASSRTTGATEAFF; DNA: TGTGCCAGCAGCCGAACGACAGGGGCCACTGAAGCTTTCTTT; D: TRBD1; size: NA; J: TRBJ1-1; V: TRBV7-9